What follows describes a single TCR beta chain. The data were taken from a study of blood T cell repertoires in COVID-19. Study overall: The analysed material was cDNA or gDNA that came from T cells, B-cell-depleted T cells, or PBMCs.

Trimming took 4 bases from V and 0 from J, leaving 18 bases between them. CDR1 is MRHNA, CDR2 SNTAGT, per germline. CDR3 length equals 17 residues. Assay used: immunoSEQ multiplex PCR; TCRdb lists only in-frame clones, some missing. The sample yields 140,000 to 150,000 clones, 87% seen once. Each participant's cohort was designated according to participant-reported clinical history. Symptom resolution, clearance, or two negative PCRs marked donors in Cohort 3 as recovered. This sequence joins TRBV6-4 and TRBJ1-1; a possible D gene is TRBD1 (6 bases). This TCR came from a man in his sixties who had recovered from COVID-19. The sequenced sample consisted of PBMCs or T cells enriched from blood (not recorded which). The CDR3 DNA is TGTGCCAGCAGTGCTAAAGGGGGGGGGCGCTTGAACACTGAAGCTTTCTTT. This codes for CASSAKGGGRLNTEAFF.